This is a list of T cell receptor beta chains from one sample in a study of cytomegalovirus exposure and HLA in healthy donors. Only in-frame clones appear in the TCRdb table, and some are missing; sequencing was by immunoSEQ multiplex PCR. The sample has roughly 100,000 clones, 65% seen once. The sample comprised PBMCs. Receptors were obtained from a woman aged 50 to 60 in good health and CMV-seropositive. The CDR3 runs from the conserved cysteine through the conserved F or W. A D gene is named only where the DNA matches it firmly. Clone size is given for some rows only: seen once, a few or many times, or a class if the clone is expanded.

>NA|TRBJ2-1|TRBV14|few
TGTGCCAGCAGCCGGCTAGCCTTGAGAGATGAGCAGTTCTTC
CASSRLALRDEQFF
>NA|TRBJ1-2|TRBV5-4|NA
TGTGCCAGCAGCTGGGACAATCCGGTGAGAGGCTACACCTTC
CASSWDNPVRGYTF
>TRBD1|TRBJ2-7|TRBV27|NA
TGTGCCAGCAGTCGGAAAGGGACAGGGACCTACGAGCAGTACTTC
CASSRKGTGTYEQYF
>TRBD2|TRBJ2-7|TRBV28|few
TGTGCCAGCACCTCGGCAGGCGGGGGGGAGCAGTACTTC
CASTSAGGGEQYF
>NA|TRBJ2-3|TRBV19|NA
TGTGCCAGTAGTACCGGGACTTCTAGCACAGATACGCAGTATTTT
CASSTGTSSTDTQYF
>TRBD1|TRBJ1-2|TRBV13|NA
TGTGCCAGCAGCCTGACAGGGGGCGCCGGGGGCTACACCTTC
CASSLTGGAGGYTF
>NA|TRBJ1-2|TRBV28|NA
TGTGCCAGCAGTTTGGAGGTCGGTGGCTACACCTTC
CASSLEVGGYTF
>TRBD2|TRBJ2-3|TRBV29-1|NA
TGCAGCGGTACTAGCGGGGGACCAGATACGCAGTATTTT
CSGTSGGPDTQYF
>TRBD1|TRBJ1-2|TRBV30|few
TGTGCCTGGGTTGGGACAGGGGGCGGCTACACCTTC
CAWVGTGGGYTF
>NA|TRBJ1-1|TRBV28|NA
TGTGCCAGCAGTCCAGTTGGGAACACTGAAGCTTTCTTT
CASSPVGNTEAFF
>NA|TRBJ1-2|TRBV28|NA
TGTGCCAGCAGCGGGAGAACAGGTGGAGCTAACTATGGCTACACCTTC
CASSGRTGGANYGYTF
>NA|TRBJ1-2|TRBV9|NA
TGTGCCAGCAGCGCGAGGGCACTCTATGGCTACACCTTC
CASSARALYGYTF
>NA|TRBJ1-2|TRBV29-1|NA
TGCAGCGTTCCAGTAGGGAGCTATGGCTACACCTTC
CSVPVGSYGYTF
>NA|TRBJ2-5|TRBV10-3|NA
TGTGCCATCAAAGCGGGCAGGGTCCAAGAGACCCAGTACTTC
CAIKAGRVQETQYF
>TRBD1|TRBJ1-1|TRBV9|NA
TGTGCCAGCAGCGTAGTAAAGAGGAACGGACAGGGGGCGCGATCGAACACTGAAGCTTTCTTT
CASSVVKRNGQGARSNTEAFF
>NA|TRBJ1-4|TRBV7-8|NA
TGTGCCAGCAGCTTAATGGCGACAGTAATTAATGAAAAACTGTTTTTT
CASSLMATVINEKLFF
>NA|TRBJ1-3|TRBV7-6|once
TGTGCCAGCAGCTTAGCTGAGGGAAACACCATATATTTT
CASSLAEGNTIYF
>NA|TRBJ1-5|TRBV28|few
TGTGCCAGCAGTCCGGGCCCCCGGCGGGGGGATCAGCCCCAGCATTTT
CASSPGPRRGDQPQHF
>TRBD1|TRBJ2-5|TRBV30|NA
TGTGCCTGGAGTGCCAGGGGGCCAGAGACCCAGTACTTC
CAWSARGPETQYF
>NA|TRBJ2-7|TRBV11-2|NA
TGTGCCAGCAGCGCCCCAGGACATCCAGACGAGCAGTACTTC
CASSAPGHPDEQYF
>NA|TRBJ2-1|TRBV5-4|few
TGTGCCAGCAGCTTGCAGCGATCCTACAATGAGCAGTTCTTC
CASSLQRSYNEQFF
>NA|TRBJ1-2|TRBV5-4|NA
TGTGCCAGCAGCTTTGGGGCCTTCGAGGGCTACACCTTC
CASSFGAFEGYTF
>TRBD1|TRBJ1-1|TRBV29-1|few
TGCAGCGTTGCAGGAACAGGGGCGGATGTGAACACTGAAGCTTTCTTT
CSVAGTGADVNTEAFF
>NA|TRBJ1-1|TRBV19|NA
TGTGCCAGTAGTCCCGTGCTGGGGGGGTCGTACACTGAAGCTTTCTTT
CASSPVLGGSYTEAFF
>NA|TRBJ2-1|TRBV28|NA
TGTGCCAGCGGCTTCTTCCATGGCCCCAATGAGCAGTTCTTC
CASGFFHGPNEQFF
>NA|TRBJ2-3|TRBV19|NA
TGTGCCAGTAGTATCAGGGGTTATTATACAGATACGCAGTATTTT
CASSIRGYYTDTQYF
>TRBD2|TRBJ2-1|TRBV27|NA
TGTGCCAGCAGTTCTCTAGCGGGGGACAATGAGCAGTTCTTC
CASSSLAGDNEQFF
>NA|TRBJ1-6|TRBV6-5|NA
TGTGCCAGCAGTTACTCAAAGGGGACTGCTTCACCCCTCCACTTT
CASSYSKGTASPLHF
>TRBD1|TRBJ1-5|TRBV9|few
TGTGCCAGCAGCCAAGGACAGGCCGACGGAGCCCAGCATTTT
CASSQGQADGAQHF
>TRBD1|TRBJ1-5|TRBV6-1|NA
TGTGCCAGCAGTGAAGGCTACAGGGGGTCCAATCAGCCCCAGCATTTT
CASSEGYRGSNQPQHF
>NA|TRBJ2-3|TRBV5-1|NA
TGCGCCAGCACCCAAGGGGACACAGGCACAGATACGCAGTATTTT
CASTQGDTGTDTQYF
>NA|TRBJ2-7|TRBV29-1|NA
TGCAGCGTTGAAAAGTCAGGATACGAGCAGTACTTC
CSVEKSGYEQYF
>NA|TRBJ2-7|TRBV28|NA
TGTGCCAGCGCAATCGTCGGAGCCTACGAGCAGTACTTC
CASAIVGAYEQYF
>TRBD2|TRBJ2-2|TRBV7-6|NA
TGTGCCAGCAGCTTTAGCGGGGGGGCCAACACCGGGGAGCTGTTTTTT
CASSFSGGANTGELFF
>NA|TRBJ1-1|TRBV7-3|NA
TGTGCCAGCAGCTTATTCGCAGGGTCAGGGACTGAAGCTTTCTTT
CASSLFAGSGTEAFF
>NA|TRBJ1-2|TRBV25-1|once
TGTGCCAGCAGTGAAACGCGGGGCGAGGTCTATGGCTACACCTTC
CASSETRGEVYGYTF
>TRBD1|TRBJ2-3|TRBV29-1|NA
TGCAGCGTTGAAGGGGGCGGGACAGGGCCAGATACGCAGTATTTT
CSVEGGGTGPDTQYF
>TRBD1|TRBJ2-1|TRBV5-5|NA
TGTGCCAGCAGACCCAGGGGGGGACAGGGAGACTACAATGAGCAGTTCTTC
CASRPRGGQGDYNEQFF
>NA|TRBJ1-1|TRBV27|NA
TGTGCCAGCAGGGGACAAATGAACACTGAAGCTTTCTTT
CASRGQMNTEAFF
>NA|TRBJ1-2|TRBV15|NA
TGTGCCACCAGCAGAGATGGGGCAGGAAACTCCTATGGCTACACCTTC
CATSRDGAGNSYGYTF
>TRBD2|TRBJ2-3|TRBV7-3|NA
TGTGCCAGCAGCTTAAGTTTCGGGGGGGTCGTCACAGATACGCAGTATTTT
CASSLSFGGVVTDTQYF
>NA|TRBJ1-5|TRBV9|NA
TGTGCCAGCAGCGTAGACCCAGGGGTTAATCAGCCCCAGCATTTT
CASSVDPGVNQPQHF
>TRBD1|TRBJ1-4|TRBV2|NA
TGTGCCAGCAGTCTAGAGGGGACAGGGGGTGAAAAACTGTTTTTT
CASSLEGTGGEKLFF
>TRBD2|TRBJ2-7|TRBV4-2|once
TGTGCCAGCAGTCGACAGACTAGCGGTTACGAGCAGTACTTC
CASSRQTSGYEQYF
>TRBD1|TRBJ2-1|TRBV7-6|NA
TGTGCCAGCAGCTTAGAACAGGGGGAAAATGAGCAGTTCTTC
CASSLEQGENEQFF
>NA|TRBJ2-7|TRBV28|NA
TGTGCCAGCAGTTTGGGGGCCCAGTTCGGGGAGCAGTACTTC
CASSLGAQFGEQYF
>NA|TRBJ2-7|TRBV2|NA
TGTGCCAGCAGTGATAATGGGGGCAACGAGCAGTACTTC
CASSDNGGNEQYF
>NA|TRBJ1-2|TRBV25-1|NA
TGTGCCAGCAGTCCCCCGGCCGGGAACTATGGCTACACCTTC
CASSPPAGNYGYTF
>TRBD1|TRBJ2-5|TRBV5-5|NA
TGTGCCAGCAGCTTGACCGGGACAGGGAAAGAGACCCAGTACTTC
CASSLTGTGKETQYF
>NA|TRBJ1-2|TRBV12-1|NA
TGTGCCAGCAGCTTTAGGCAGGGCGTTGGCTATGGCTACACCTTC
CASSFRQGVGYGYTF
>NA|TRBJ1-1|TRBV6-5|NA
TGTGCCAGCAGTTACTCCCACCGGGTGAACACTGAAGCTTTCTTT
CASSYSHRVNTEAFF